These T cell receptor beta chains were read from a single sample in a study of T-cell memory formation after mild COVID-19. TCRdb re-called the 5' RACE reads with MiXCR, one entry per CDR3 protein. The sample carries 65,000 to 90,000 distinct CDR3 sequences, around 13% recorded once. Sequencing used PBMCs or a T cell subset sorted from them (not recorded which). These receptors all stem from a man aged 18 to 30 who had mild COVID-19 (a few samples of this study predate the infection). Cell type and time point are not known. The CDR3 runs from the conserved cysteine through the conserved F or W. The order of the fields is J gene, V gene, D gene, clone size, CDR3 DNA, CDR3 protein. A D gene is named only where the DNA matches it firmly. Part of the rows lack a size; the others show once, few, many or a class for expanded clones.

J: TRBJ1-2; V: TRBV3-1; D: NA; size: NA; DNA: TGTGCCAGCAGCCAAGTTTTGGGGGAACCCAACTATGGCTACACCTTC; CDR3: CASSQVLGEPNYGYTF
J: TRBJ2-1; V: TRBV7-6; D: TRBD1; size: few; DNA: TGTGCCAGCAGCACCCGGACAGGGACGTCCAATGAGCAGTTCTTC; CDR3: CASSTRTGTSNEQFF
J: TRBJ2-5; V: TRBV7-2; D: NA; size: many; DNA: TGTGCCAGCAGGCCACCCCTAGCGGAGACCCAGTACTTC; CDR3: CASRPPLAETQYF
J: TRBJ1-5; V: TRBV7-9; D: NA; size: NA; DNA: TGTGACAGCAGCGGCATGAGCAATCAGCCCCAGCATTTT; CDR3: CDSSGMSNQPQHF
J: TRBJ1-2; V: TRBV4-1; D: NA; size: NA; DNA: TGCGCCAGCAGCCAAGTGCGACAGATATATGGCTACACCTTC; CDR3: CASSQVRQIYGYTF
J: TRBJ2-1; V: TRBV2; D: NA; size: NA; DNA: TGTGCCTCCACGGTCTATCACAATGAGCAGTTCTTC; CDR3: CASTVYHNEQFF
J: TRBJ2-7; V: TRBV5-1; D: NA; size: few; DNA: TGCGCCAGCAGCGGGGCCGCCGTGGGGGGCCAGTCCTACGAGCAGTACTTC; CDR3: CASSGAAVGGQSYEQYF
J: TRBJ2-7; V: TRBV3-1; D: NA; size: few; DNA: TGTGCCAGCAGCCGTGAGACAGAGTCCTACGAGCAGTACTTC; CDR3: CASSRETESYEQYF
J: TRBJ2-5; V: TRBV4-3; D: TRBD2; size: NA; DNA: TGCGCCAGCAGCCCTTCTAGCGGGGGAAGAGAGACCCAGTACTTC; CDR3: CASSPSSGGRETQYF
J: TRBJ2-1; V: TRBV2; D: TRBD2; size: NA; DNA: TGTGCCAGCAGTGTTGGACTAGCGGCCAGGAATGAGCAGTTCTTC; CDR3: CASSVGLAARNEQFF
J: TRBJ2-7; V: TRBV7-9; D: NA; size: few; DNA: TGTGCCAGCAGCTTTTCGGGGCGCGAGCAGTACTTC; CDR3: CASSFSGREQYF
J: TRBJ2-1; V: TRBV7-3; D: TRBD2; size: few; DNA: TGTGCCAGCAGCCCACAGATCGCTAGCGGTGGCTCCTACAATGAGCAGTTCTTC; CDR3: CASSPQIASGGSYNEQFF
J: TRBJ2-6; V: TRBV6-5; D: NA; size: NA; DNA: TGTGCCAGCAGACCGACCGGTGGGGCCAACGTCCTGACTTTC; CDR3: CASRPTGGANVLTF
J: TRBJ2-5; V: TRBV4-1; D: TRBD2; size: few; DNA: TGCGCCAGCAGCTCAAAGGCCCTAGCGGGGGGATACCAAAGGACCCAGTACTTC; CDR3: CASSSKALAGGYQRTQYF
J: TRBJ1-2; V: TRBV7-2; D: TRBD1; size: many; DNA: TGTGCCAGCAGCTTATACGACACAGGGGGCGACGGCTACACCTTC; CDR3: CASSLYDTGGDGYTF
J: TRBJ1-1; V: TRBV12-3/TRBV12-4; D: NA; size: few; DNA: TGTGCCAGTAGGGACGGGAAGAACACTGAAGCTTTCTTT; CDR3: CASRDGKNTEAFF
J: TRBJ2-4; V: TRBV7-8; D: TRBD2; size: NA; DNA: TGTGCCAGCAGCCCATACCGGACTAGCATGGACATTCAGTACTTC; CDR3: CASSPYRTSMDIQYF
J: TRBJ2-3; V: TRBV11-2; D: NA; size: few; DNA: TGTGCCAGCAGCCTCATGCATGCGCAGTATTTT; CDR3: CASSLMHAQYF
J: TRBJ2-4; V: TRBV5-1; D: NA; size: few; DNA: TGCGCCAGCAGCTTGACTGGCATCCTGGGAACGGCTCTTGGCAAAAACATTCAGTACTTC; CDR3: CASSLTGILGTALGKNIQYF
J: TRBJ1-2; V: TRBV7-9; D: TRBD1; size: NA; DNA: TGTGCCAGCAGCTTCAAGGGGGCGCGGAACTATGGCTACACCTTC; CDR3: CASSFKGARNYGYTF
J: TRBJ2-1; V: TRBV7-8; D: TRBD1; size: few; DNA: TGTGCCAGCAGCCTGACAGGGGGAATCCTGATAAACAATGAGCAGTTCTTC; CDR3: CASSLTGGILINNEQFF
J: TRBJ2-5; V: TRBV7-9; D: NA; size: few; DNA: TGTGCCAGCAGCTTATTACCAGGGCCGAAGACCCAGTACTTC; CDR3: CASSLLPGPKTQYF
J: TRBJ2-2; V: TRBV6-5; D: TRBD1; size: few; DNA: TGTGCCAGCAGTTACGGCATGACAGGGATCACCGGGGAGCTGTTTTTT; CDR3: CASSYGMTGITGELFF
J: TRBJ1-1; V: TRBV2; D: NA; size: few; DNA: TGTGCCAGCAGGCCGAACACTGAAGCTTTCTTT; CDR3: CASRPNTEAFF
J: TRBJ2-3; V: TRBV7-3; D: TRBD2; size: few; DNA: TGTGCCAGCAGCTTAGGGACTAGACTTTCCGATACGCAGTATTTT; CDR3: CASSLGTRLSDTQYF
J: TRBJ2-3; V: TRBV27; D: TRBD2; size: few; DNA: TGTGCCAGCAGTTTTGGACTAGCGGGAGATACGCAGTATTTT; CDR3: CASSFGLAGDTQYF
J: TRBJ2-3; V: TRBV4-3; D: TRBD1; size: many; DNA: TGCGCCAGCAGCCAAGGGGGACAGGAGTGGGATACGCAGTATTTT; CDR3: CASSQGGQEWDTQYF
J: TRBJ1-2; V: TRBV2; D: NA; size: NA; DNA: TGTGCCAGCAGTGATGAAGGCACAGCTAACTATGGCTACACCTTC; CDR3: CASSDEGTANYGYTF
J: TRBJ2-5; V: TRBV18; D: NA; size: NA; DNA: TGTGCCAGCTCGACAACGGGCAAGGACTACTTCGAGACCCAGTACTTC; CDR3: CASSTTGKDYFETQYF
J: TRBJ2-1; V: TRBV10-3; D: TRBD2; size: few; DNA: TGTGCCATCAGTGGAGCGGGGGCTTCCTACAATGAGCAGTTCTTC; CDR3: CAISGAGASYNEQFF
J: TRBJ2-5; V: TRBV15; D: NA; size: NA; DNA: TGTGCCACCAGGGCCCCTGGTCCAGAGACCCAGTACTTC; CDR3: CATRAPGPETQYF
J: TRBJ2-5; V: TRBV10-3; D: NA; size: few; DNA: TGTGCCATCAGTGACCCGGGCGGGCAGGACTATACCTTTCAAGAGACCCAGTACTTC; CDR3: CAISDPGGQDYTFQETQYF
J: TRBJ2-7; V: TRBV12-5; D: TRBD2; size: NA; DNA: TGTGCTAGTGGTTTGGTAAGCGGGGGGAGATACGAGCAGTACTTC; CDR3: CASGLVSGGRYEQYF
J: TRBJ2-1; V: TRBV4-1; D: NA; size: NA; DNA: TGCGCCAGCAGCCAAGGCCCGGGACAAGCGGATGGTGAGCAGTTCTTC; CDR3: CASSQGPGQADGEQFF
J: TRBJ2-3; V: TRBV24-1; D: NA; size: few; DNA: TGTGCCACCGGGCGGGGGCTTGAAGCAGATACGCAGTATTTT; CDR3: CATGRGLEADTQYF
J: TRBJ2-3; V: TRBV12-5; D: NA; size: NA; DNA: TGTGCTAGTGGTTTGGTACTTACTAACACAGATACGCAGTATTTT; CDR3: CASGLVLTNTDTQYF
J: TRBJ2-5; V: TRBV7-2; D: NA; size: many; DNA: TGTGCCAGCAGCTTAGGTGGGGGGCCCCAAGAGACCCAGTACTTC; CDR3: CASSLGGGPQETQYF
J: TRBJ2-7; V: TRBV11-2; D: NA; size: NA; DNA: TGTGCCAGCAGCCCAAAGGTGGGCCCCTACGAGCAGTACTTC; CDR3: CASSPKVGPYEQYF